These T cell receptor beta chains were read from a single sample in a study of blood T cell repertoires in COVID-19. Only in-frame clones appear in the TCRdb table, and some are missing; sequencing was by immunoSEQ multiplex PCR. The sample lists tens of thousands of clones, 70% to 90% seen once, with around 20% in the top ten. Sequencing used peripheral blood. These receptors were obtained from a human donor in a cohort sampled during active COVID-19. The CDR3 runs from the conserved cysteine through the conserved F or W. Fields, in order: J gene, clone size, V gene, D gene, CDR3 protein, CDR3 DNA. D genes are given only for firm matches. Clone size appears in some rows only: once, few, many, or a class for an expanded clone.

TRBJ2-7 - TRBV10-1 TRBD2 CASSASGSYEQYF TGCGCCAGCAGTGCTAGCGGCTCTTACGAGCAGTACTTC
TRBJ2-1 - TRBV7-3 - CASSLTTDSYNEQFF TGTGCCAGCAGCTTAACCACAGATTCCTACAATGAGCAGTTCTTC
TRBJ2-7 - TRBV5-5 TRBD1 CASSIPGQGAYEQYF TGTGCCAGCAGCATCCCGGGACAGGGGGCTTACGAGCAGTACTTC
TRBJ1-3 - TRBV9 TRBD1 CASSVATTGTTIYF TGTGCCAGCAGCGTAGCTACGACAGGGACCACCATATATTTT
TRBJ2-2 - TRBV30 TRBD2 CAWSRLGLASGELFF TGTGCCTGGAGCAGACTGGGACTAGCCTCTGGGGAGCTGTTTTTT
TRBJ2-1 few TRBV7-2 TRBD2 CASSLGGRVYNEQFF TGTGCCAGCAGCTTAGGGGGGAGGGTCTACAATGAGCAGTTCTTC
TRBJ2-5 - TRBV30 TRBD1 CAWSRGQGGETQYF TGTGCCTGGAGTCGGGGACAGGGGGGGGAGACCCAGTACTTC
TRBJ1-1 few TRBV7-2 TRBD1 CASSPQGAWTEAFF TGTGCCAGCAGCCCACAGGGGGCTTGGACTGAAGCTTTCTTT
TRBJ1-2 - TRBV10-3 - CAIRDFYGYTF TGTGCCATCCGAGACTTCTATGGCTACACCTTC
TRBJ2-7 once TRBV7-8 - CASSLLDPGRYEQYF TGTGCCAGCAGCTTATTAGACCCAGGTCGGTACGAGCAGTACTTC
TRBJ2-2 - TRBV11-2 TRBD2 CASSIRGLAGKNTGELFF TGTGCCAGCAGCATTAGGGGATTAGCGGGGAAAAACACCGGGGAGCTGTTTTTT
TRBJ1-6 once TRBV7-2 - CASSLKLEGRSLHF TGTGCCAGCAGCTTAAAATTGGAGGGGCGATCCCTCCACTTT
TRBJ2-5 - TRBV7-9 TRBD2 CASSSGLWTSGPETQYF TGTGCCAGCAGCTCAGGCTTGTGGACTAGCGGCCCAGAGACCCAGTACTTC
TRBJ1-2 - TRBV7-2 TRBD1 CASSLTGSGGYTF TGTGCCAGCAGCTTGACAGGGTCCGGTGGCTACACCTTC
TRBJ2-3 - TRBV6-5 - CASSYADRTSTDTQYF TGTGCCAGCAGTTACGCCGACAGGACTAGCACAGATACGCAGTATTTT
TRBJ1-4 - TRBV2 - CASSAQGKLFF TGTGCCAGCAGTGCTCAGGGAAAACTGTTTTTT
TRBJ1-1 - TRBV5-1 - CASSSGLGGVNTEAFF TGCGCCAGCAGCTCGGGCTTAGGGGGAGTGAACACTGAAGCTTTCTTT